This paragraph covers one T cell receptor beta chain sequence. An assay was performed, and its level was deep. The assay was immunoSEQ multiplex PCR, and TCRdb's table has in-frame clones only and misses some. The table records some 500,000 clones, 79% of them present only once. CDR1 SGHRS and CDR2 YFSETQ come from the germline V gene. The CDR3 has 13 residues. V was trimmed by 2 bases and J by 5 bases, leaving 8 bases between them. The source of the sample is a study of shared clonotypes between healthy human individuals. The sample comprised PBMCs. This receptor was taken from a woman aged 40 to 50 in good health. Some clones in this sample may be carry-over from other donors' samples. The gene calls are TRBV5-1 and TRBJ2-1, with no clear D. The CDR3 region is CASSFDRNNEQFF. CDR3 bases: TGCGCCAGCAGCTTCGACCGCAACAATGAGCAGTTCTTC.